Listed below are T cell receptor beta chains from one sample, sequenced in a study of patients and donors after allogeneic stem cell transplantation. One entry per CDR3 protein, called by TCRdb with MiXCR from the RT-PCR reads. Of some 150,000 distinct CDR3 sequences in the sample, about two fifths are singletons; the top ten hold around 50%. Sequencing was done on a sample of blood, either unsorted or a sorted T cell fraction (not recorded which). Every receptor here comes from a human donor who was either an allogeneic HSCT recipient or a stem cell or donor lymphocyte infusion donor (not recorded which). It is not recorded whose cells these are; they may come from a transplant donor. Both conserved end residues are trimmed from each CDR3. Clone size is given for some rows only: seen once, a few or many times, or a class if the clone is expanded.

J gene: TRBJ2-5; V gene: TRBV6-2/TRBV6-3; clone size: NA; CDR3 protein: ASRTQRGAAETQY
J gene: TRBJ1-1; V gene: TRBV28; clone size: NA; CDR3 protein: ASSKTGENEAF
J gene: TRBJ1-1; V gene: TRBV10-3; clone size: NA; CDR3 protein: AISQGRTEAF
J gene: TRBJ2-2; V gene: TRBV9; clone size: NA; CDR3 protein: ASSVVGRGPLNTGELF
J gene: TRBJ1-1; V gene: TRBV27; clone size: NA; CDR3 protein: ASSLAGATEAF
J gene: TRBJ1-5; V gene: TRBV20-1; clone size: few; CDR3 protein: SASAAQPQH
J gene: TRBJ1-6; V gene: TRBV20-1; clone size: NA; CDR3 protein: SALPGFGSPLH
J gene: TRBJ1-4; V gene: TRBV5-6; clone size: few; CDR3 protein: ASSPGQGSSTNEKLF
J gene: TRBJ1-5; V gene: TRBV7-2; clone size: few; CDR3 protein: ASSPLRAGNQPQH
J gene: TRBJ2-5; V gene: TRBV3-1; clone size: few; CDR3 protein: ASSQSGGGETQY
J gene: TRBJ2-7; V gene: TRBV5-1; clone size: NA; CDR3 protein: ASSLGVGTHYEQY